The 17 T cell receptor beta chains below all came from one sample that was sequenced in a study of cytomegalovirus exposure and HLA in healthy donors. With 60 Vbeta and 13 Jbeta primers, the PCR was carried out. Measured with immunoSEQ multiplex PCR; TCRdb has only the in-frame clones, and not every one. The sample lists roughly 150,000 clones; about three fifths were seen once. Specimen: PBMCs. The receptors shown here come from a woman under 40 in good health and CMV-seropositive.

The chain couples TRBV5-1 to TRBJ2-7; 8 bases are a match to TRBD1. CDR1 and CDR2 (germline): SGHRS, YFSETQ. The length of the CDR3 is 13 residues. V lost 4 bases, J lost 3 bases, and 3 bases stayed unmatched. The DNA of the CDR3 is TGCGCCAGCAGCGTGACAGGGGTCTACGAGCAGTACTTC. Protein product: CASSVTGVYEQYF.

The CDR3, as DNA: TGTGCCAGCAACCCTCGGGGTAGGAATTCACCCCTCCACTTT. Translating gives CASNPRGRNSPLHF. The rearrangement uses TRBV2 and TRBJ1-6; D ambiguous. From germline, CDR1 is SNHLY and CDR2 FYNNEI. The CDR3 is made up of 14 amino acids. V was shortened by 7 bases and J by 7 bases, with 14 bases between the two germline ends. Drawing the rest from reference TRBV2 and TRBJ1-6, the complete variable domain is EPEVTQTPSHQVTQMGQEVILRCVPISNHLYFYWYRQILGQKVEFLVSFYNNEISEKSEIFDDQFSVERPDGSNFTLKIRSTKLEDSAMYFCASNPRGRNSPLHFGNGTRLTVT.

The chain recombines TRBV6-5 with TRBJ2-4; 11 bases are a match to TRBD2. The trim removed 4 bases at V and 9 bases at J, leaving 2 bases unmatched. This CDR3 comprises 13 residues. Germline assignment: CDR1 MNHEY and CDR2 SVGAGI. This CDR3 is CASSSSGRLIQYF. DNA of the CDR3: TGTGCCAGCAGTTCTAGCGGGAGGCTCATTCAGTACTTC.

The chain has TRBV7-2 and TRBJ2-7, with D unclear. The CDR3 spans 12 residues. Germline loops: CDR1 SGHTA, CDR2 FQGNSA. V lost 4 bases, J lost 9 bases, and 13 bases lay in between. This chain's CDR3 is CASSSTLGGQYF. CDR3 sequence (DNA): TGTGCCAGCAGCTCCACCCTAGGCGGGCAGTACTTC.

In its sample, this clone was seen a few times. V usage is TRBV30 and J usage is TRBJ1-1, with TRBD1 as a possible D gene (5 bases). The germline V gene encodes CDR1 GTSNPN and CDR2 SVGIG (reference sequence). This CDR3 is 12 amino acids long. Trimming stripped 2 bases from V and 8 bases from J, with 12 bases between. Here the CDR3 reads CAWSHGAREAFF. DNA of the CDR3: TGTGCCTGGAGTCATGGGGCGCGGGAAGCTTTCTTT.

V is TRBV5-1 and J is TRBJ1-1, with 8 bases that match TRBD1. Germline CDR1 SGHRS, CDR2 YFSETQ. V was clipped by 0 bases and J by 2 bases; unmatched bases: 6. The CDR3 loop spans 16 amino acids. The CDR3 DNA is TGCGCCAGCAGCTTGGGCCAGGGGGCCCTAAACACTGAAGCTTTCTTT. Amino acid sequence: CASSLGQGALNTEAFF.

The genes are TRBV27 and TRBJ1-1; 9 bases fit TRBD1. CDR3 size: 15 residues. Looked up from germline, CDR1 is MNHEY and CDR2 is SMNVEV (reference sequence). V lost 0 bases and J lost 4; bases outside the gene matches: 3. The CDR3 sequence is CASSLSDRGFTEAFF. The CDR3 DNA reads TGTGCCAGCAGTTTATCAGACAGGGGGTTCACTGAAGCTTTCTTT.

The V gene is TRBV5-1, the J gene TRBJ1-5; D remains ambiguous. With 4 bases removed from V and 4 bases from J, the gap between germline ends came to 15 bases. CDR1 and CDR2 (germline): SGHRS, YFSETQ. The CDR3 length is 15 residues. As DNA, the CDR3 is TGCGCCAGCAGCCTATGGACGGGGAGTAATCAGCCCCAGCATTTT. Amino acid sequence: CASSLWTGSNQPQHF.

The chain links TRBV7-9 to TRBJ1-6, with 7 bases matching TRBD1. The junction had 10 bases not matched to a gene; V was cut back by 5 bases and J by 6 bases. Germline CDR1 reads SEHNR; CDR2 reads FQNEAQ (reference sequence). The CDR3 runs to 16 residues. DNA for the CDR3: TGTGCCAGCAGCCCTCCGGGACAGTCTTTTAATTCACCCCTCCACTTT. Amino acids: CASSPPGQSFNSPLHF.

This rearrangement joins TRBV12-5 to TRBJ2-3; TRBD1 is a possible D gene (5 bases). The CDR3 covers 15 residues. CDR1 LGHNT and CDR2 FRNRAP come from the germline V gene. V lost 7 bases to trimming and J lost 0 bases, with 14 bases between them. CDR3 region: CASAKGVSSTDTQYF. CDR3 DNA: TGTGCTAGTGCCAAAGGGGTCTCAAGCACAGATACGCAGTATTTT.

This clone was seen a few times. The chain has TRBV6-1 and TRBJ1-5; 7 bases align to TRBD1. Germline loops: CDR1 MNHNS, CDR2 SASEGT. After removal of 9 bases from V and 6 bases from J, the junction contained 11 bases not matched to a gene. The CDR3 is made up of 14 amino acids. CDR3 DNA: TGTGCCAGTGCGGGTACAGGGGATGTTCAGCCCCAGCATTTT. It translates to CASAGTGDVQPQHF.

The J gene is TRBJ1-2, the V gene TRBV14, with TRBD1 identical over 7 bases. The V and J ends lost 2 bases and 3 bases, in that order; junction bases with no gene match: 9. The CDR3 runs to 16 residues. From germline, CDR1 is SGHDN and CDR2 FVKESK. This chain's CDR3 is CASSQKLQGNDYGYTF. CDR3 sequence (DNA): TGTGCCAGCAGCCAAAAATTACAGGGGAACGACTATGGCTACACCTTC. Based on the CDR3 plus reference TRBV14 and TRBJ1-2, the full variable domain is EAGVTQFPSHSVIEKGQTVTLRCDPISGHDNLYWYRRVMGKEIKFLLHFVKESKQDESGMPNNRFLAERTGGTYSTLKVQPAELEDSGVYFCASSQKLQGNDYGYTFGSGTRLTVV.

The rearrangement uses TRBV12-5 and TRBJ1-1; 10 bases agree with TRBD1. The CDR3 contains 17 residues. With V trimmed by 0 bases and J by 7 bases, 11 bases remained unmatched. From germline, CDR1 is LGHNT and CDR2 FRNRAP. The CDR3 region is CASGLVRLGQGPNEAFF. The CDR3 coding sequence is TGTGCTAGTGGTTTGGTACGATTGGGACAGGGGCCGAATGAAGCTTTCTTT.

This clone has only one observation. V usage is TRBV7-2 and J usage is TRBJ2-5; tentative D call: TRBD1 (5 bases). The DNA end is a closer match to TRBJ2-7, so the J assignment may be wrong. Germline values: CDR1 SGHTA, CDR2 FQGNSA. The CDR3 extends over 13 amino acids. For the CDR3, the DNA is TGTGCCAGCAGCTCAGGGATTTCCTACGAGCAGTACTTC. Protein product: CASSSGISYEQYF.

This chain joins TRBV19 and TRBJ1-2; the match to TRBD1 covers 8 bases. V was pared by 9 bases and J by 2 bases, with 8 bases of the junction left unmatched. The CDR3 totals 14 residues. In germline, CDR1 is LNHDA, CDR2 SQIVND (reference sequence). The CDR3 DNA sequence: TGTGCCAGCGAGGGGCGACAGGGGAACTATGGCTACACCTTC. Translating it yields CASEGRQGNYGYTF. The full variable domain, its missing parts supplied by reference TRBV19 and TRBJ1-2, is DGGITQSPKYLFRKEGQNVTLSCEQNLNHDAMYWYRQDPGQGLRLIYYSQIVNDFQKGDIAEGYSVSREKKESFPLTVTSAQKNPTAFYLCASEGRQGNYGYTFGSGTRLTVV.

This clone has more than one count but fewer than ten. This rearrangement joins TRBV6-5 to TRBJ1-1, with 7 nucleotides matching TRBD1. CDR3 length equals 14 residues. Germline V gene sequence: CDR1 MNHEY, CDR2 SVGAGI. V shed 4 bases, J shed 6 bases, and the junction held 8 bases outside the gene matches. In nucleotides, the CDR3 is TGTGCCAGCAGTTCGCGGCCAACAGGGGCTGAAGCTTTCTTT. Its translation is CASSSRPTGAEAFF.

V gene TRBV7-9 combines with J gene TRBJ2-5, with D unclear. The J call is doubtful: the DNA matches TRBJ2-7 better. Germline V lookup: CDR1 SEHNR, CDR2 FQNEAQ (reference sequence). This CDR3 comprises 11 residues. CDR3 DNA: TGTGCCAGCAGCCAGGCCTACGAGCAGTACTTC. As protein: CASSQAYEQYF.